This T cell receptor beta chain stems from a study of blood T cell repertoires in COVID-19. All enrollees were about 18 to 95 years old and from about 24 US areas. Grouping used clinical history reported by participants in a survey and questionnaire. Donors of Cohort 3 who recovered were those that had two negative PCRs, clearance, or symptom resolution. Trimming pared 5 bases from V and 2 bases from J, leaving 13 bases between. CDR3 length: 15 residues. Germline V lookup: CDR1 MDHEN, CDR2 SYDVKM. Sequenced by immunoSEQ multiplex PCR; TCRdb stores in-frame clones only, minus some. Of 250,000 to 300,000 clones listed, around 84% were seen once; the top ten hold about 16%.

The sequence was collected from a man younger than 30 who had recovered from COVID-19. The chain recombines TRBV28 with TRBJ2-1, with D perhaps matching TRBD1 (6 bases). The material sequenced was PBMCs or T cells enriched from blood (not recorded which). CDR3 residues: CASSLRDTAYNEQFF. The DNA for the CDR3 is TGTGCCAGCAGTCTACGGGACACGGCCTACAATGAGCAGTTCTTC.